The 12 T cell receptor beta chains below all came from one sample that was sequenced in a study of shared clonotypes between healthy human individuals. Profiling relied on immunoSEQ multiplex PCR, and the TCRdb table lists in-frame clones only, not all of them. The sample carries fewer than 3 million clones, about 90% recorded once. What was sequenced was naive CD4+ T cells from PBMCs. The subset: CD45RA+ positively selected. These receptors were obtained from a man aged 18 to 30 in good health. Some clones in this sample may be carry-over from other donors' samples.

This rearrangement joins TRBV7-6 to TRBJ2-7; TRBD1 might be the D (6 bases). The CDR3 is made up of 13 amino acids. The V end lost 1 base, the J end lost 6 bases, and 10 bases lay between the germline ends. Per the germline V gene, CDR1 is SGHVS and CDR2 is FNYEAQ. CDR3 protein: CASSLDRVGEQYF. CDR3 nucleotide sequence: TGTGCCAGCAGCTTAGACAGGGTGGGCGAGCAGTACTTC.

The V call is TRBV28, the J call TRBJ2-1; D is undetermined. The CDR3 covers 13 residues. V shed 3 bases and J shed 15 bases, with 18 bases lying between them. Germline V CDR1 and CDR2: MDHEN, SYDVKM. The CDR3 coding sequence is TGTGCCAGCAGTTTCCAGACCCAGCTTTATCGGTTCTTC. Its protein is CASSFQTQLYRFF.

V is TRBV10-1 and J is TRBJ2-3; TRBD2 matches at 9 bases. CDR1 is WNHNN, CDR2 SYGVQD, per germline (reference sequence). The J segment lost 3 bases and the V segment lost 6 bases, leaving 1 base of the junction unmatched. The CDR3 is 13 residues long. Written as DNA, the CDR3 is TGCGCCAGCAGCAGCGGGAGGACAGATACGCAGTATTTT. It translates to CASSSGRTDTQYF.

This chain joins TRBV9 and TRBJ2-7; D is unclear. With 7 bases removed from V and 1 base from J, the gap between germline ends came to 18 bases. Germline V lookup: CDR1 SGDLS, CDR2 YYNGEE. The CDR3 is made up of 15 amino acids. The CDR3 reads CASGPDIRGSYEQYF. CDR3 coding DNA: TGTGCCAGCGGACCAGACATCCGCGGTTCCTACGAGCAGTACTTC. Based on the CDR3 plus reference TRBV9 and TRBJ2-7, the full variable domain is DSGVTQTPKHLITATGQRVTLRCSPRSGDLSVYWYQQSLDQGLQFLIQYYNGEERAKGNILERFSAQQFPDLHSELNLSSLELGDSALYFCASGPDIRGSYEQYFGPGTRLTVT.

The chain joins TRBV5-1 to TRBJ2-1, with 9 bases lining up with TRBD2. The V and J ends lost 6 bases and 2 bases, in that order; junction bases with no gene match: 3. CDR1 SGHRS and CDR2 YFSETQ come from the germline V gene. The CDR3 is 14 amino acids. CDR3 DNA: TGCGCCAGCAAGCGGACTAGCGCCTACAATGAGCAGTTCTTC. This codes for CASKRTSAYNEQFF. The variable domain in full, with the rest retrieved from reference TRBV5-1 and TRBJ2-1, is KAGVTQTPRYLIKTRGQQVTLSCSPISGHRSVSWYQQTPGQGLQFLFEYFSETQRNKGNFPGRFSGRQFSNSRSEMNVSTLELGDSALYLCASKRTSAYNEQFFGPGTRLTVL.

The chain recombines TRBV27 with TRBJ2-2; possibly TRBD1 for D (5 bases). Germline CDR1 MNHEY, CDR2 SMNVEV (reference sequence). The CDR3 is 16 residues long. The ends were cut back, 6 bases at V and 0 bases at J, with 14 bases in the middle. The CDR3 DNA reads TGTGCCAGCAGGCAGGAAGTAGGGGCGAACACCGGGGAGCTGTTTTTT. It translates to CASRQEVGANTGELFF.

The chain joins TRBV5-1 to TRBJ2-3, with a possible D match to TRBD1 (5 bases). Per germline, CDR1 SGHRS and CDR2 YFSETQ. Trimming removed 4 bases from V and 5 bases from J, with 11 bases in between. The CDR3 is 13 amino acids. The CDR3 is CASSQGWGDTQYF. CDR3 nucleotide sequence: TGCGCCAGCAGCCAGGGATGGGGAGATACGCAGTATTTT.

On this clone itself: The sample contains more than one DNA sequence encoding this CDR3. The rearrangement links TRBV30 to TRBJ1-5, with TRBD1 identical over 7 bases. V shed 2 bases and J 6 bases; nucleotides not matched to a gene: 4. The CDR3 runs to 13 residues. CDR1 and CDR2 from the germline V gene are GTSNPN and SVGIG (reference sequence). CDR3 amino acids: CAWSSQGGQPQHF. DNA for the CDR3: TGTGCCTGGAGTTCTCAGGGGGGTCAGCCCCAGCATTTT.

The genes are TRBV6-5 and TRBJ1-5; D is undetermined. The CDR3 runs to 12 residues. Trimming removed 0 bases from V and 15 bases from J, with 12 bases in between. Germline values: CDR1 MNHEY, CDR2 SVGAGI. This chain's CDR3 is CASSYSKDSPHF. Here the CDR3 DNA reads TGTGCCAGCAGTTACTCGAAAGATTCCCCGCATTTT.

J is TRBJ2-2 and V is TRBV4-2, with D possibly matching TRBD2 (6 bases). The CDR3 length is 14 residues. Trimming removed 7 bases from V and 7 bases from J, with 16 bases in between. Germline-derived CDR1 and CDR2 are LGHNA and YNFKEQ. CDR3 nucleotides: TGTGCCAGCACCAGCACGGCGGAGGGCGGGGAGCTGTTTTTT. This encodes CASTSTAEGGELFF.

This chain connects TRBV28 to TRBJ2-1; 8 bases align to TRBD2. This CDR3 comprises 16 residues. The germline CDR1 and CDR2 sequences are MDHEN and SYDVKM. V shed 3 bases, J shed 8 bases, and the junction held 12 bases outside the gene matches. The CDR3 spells CASSFRLSGIGHEQFF. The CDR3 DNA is TGTGCCAGCAGTTTCCGGCTTAGCGGGATCGGACATGAGCAGTTCTTC.

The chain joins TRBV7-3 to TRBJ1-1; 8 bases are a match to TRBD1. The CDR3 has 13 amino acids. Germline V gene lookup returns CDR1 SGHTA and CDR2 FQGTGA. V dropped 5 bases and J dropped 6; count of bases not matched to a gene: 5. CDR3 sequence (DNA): TGTGCCAGCAGCACCGGACAGGGAGCTGAAGCTTTCTTT. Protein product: CASSTGQGAEAFF.